One sample yielded the 21 T cell receptor beta chains listed below, sequenced in a study of blood T cell repertoires in COVID-19. Here immunoSEQ multiplex PCR was the method, and the copy in TCRdb shows in-frame clones only, minus some. This table holds 50,000 to 70,000 clones, about 75% found once. Sequencing was carried out using peripheral blood. Source of these receptors: a man aged 45-65 years with active or convalescent COVID-19.

This clone was detected many times. This sequence joins TRBV7-3 and TRBJ2-2; possible D gene TRBD2, 6 bases. Germline CDR1 SGHTA, CDR2 FQGTGA. The CDR3 covers 16 residues. V was trimmed by 1 base and J by 4 bases, leaving 13 bases between them. The CDR3 nucleotides are TGTGCCAGCAGCTTAAAACTCGGCGGGACCACCGGGGAGCTGTTTTTT. It codes for CASSLKLGGTTGELFF. Based on the CDR3 plus reference TRBV7-3 and TRBJ2-2, the full variable domain is GAGVSQTPSNKVTEKGKYVELRCDPISGHTALYWYRQSLGQGPEFLIYFQGTGAADDSGLPNDRFFAVRPEGSVSTLKIQRTERGDSAVYLCASSLKLGGTTGELFFGEGSRLTVL.

This chain links TRBV7-8 with TRBJ2-7; 8 nucleotides align to TRBD1. With 5 bases clipped from V and 13 bases from J, the junction kept 10 bases outside the gene matches. The CDR3 spans 12 residues. Germline V lookup: CDR1 SGHVS, CDR2 FQNEAQ. CDR3 nucleotide sequence: TGTGCCAGCAGCCCGAGAGGACAGGGCATCTACTTC. Protein product: CASSPRGQGIYF.

This chain joins TRBV5-8 and TRBJ2-5; 9 bases align to TRBD2. CDR1 is SGHTS and CDR2 is YDEGEE in the germline V gene. The V and J ends lost 4 bases and 0 bases, in that order; junction bases with no gene match: 7. The CDR3 covers 16 residues. CDR3 in amino acids: CASSPGLAPNQETQYF. The CDR3 DNA follows: TGTGCCAGCAGCCCGGGACTAGCCCCGAACCAAGAGACCCAGTACTTC.

The J gene is TRBJ2-7, the V gene TRBV10-3; 9 nucleotides agree with TRBD2. There are 13 residues in the CDR3. The V segment lost 6 bases and the J segment 3 bases; nucleotides outside the gene matches: 3. The germline gives CDR1 ENHRY, CDR2 SYGVKD. CDR3 in amino acids: CAIRGTSSYEQYF. CDR3 bases: TGTGCCATCAGAGGGACTAGCAGCTACGAGCAGTACTTC.

The chain links TRBV7-7 to TRBJ2-3; the match to TRBD1 covers 9 bases. From germline, CDR1 is SSHAT and CDR2 FNYEAQ (reference sequence). CDR3 size: 13 residues. V dropped 3 bases and J dropped 5; count of bases not matched to a gene: 0. CDR3 residues: CASSLDRGDTQYF. The CDR3 DNA is TGTGCCAGCAGCTTGGACAGGGGAGATACGCAGTATTTT.

CDR3 sequence: CASNKKNQPQHF. CDR3 DNA: TGTGCCAGCAACAAAAAGAATCAGCCCCAGCATTTT. V and J are TRBV6-6 and TRBJ1-5; D is unresolved. Per the germline V gene, CDR1 is MNHNY and CDR2 is SVGAGI (reference sequence). V was cut by 7 bases and J by 4 bases, with 8 bases left in between. The CDR3 runs 12 residues.

The J gene is TRBJ1-6, the V gene TRBV3-1 (or the pseudogene TRBV3-2); 7 nucleotides align to TRBD1. This CDR3 region has 13 residues. V shed 2 bases, J shed 12 bases, and the junction held 4 bases outside the gene matches. Germline V lookup: CDR1 LGHDT, CDR2 YNNKEL (reference sequence). Here the CDR3 DNA reads TGTGCCAGCAGCCAAAGACAGGGAATACCCCTCCACTTT. Its protein product is CASSQRQGIPLHF.

The rearrangement joins TRBV11-2 to TRBJ2-7, with 10 bases lining up with TRBD1. CDR1 and CDR2 (germline): SGHAT, FQNNGV. J gave up 5 bases and V 3 bases, and 7 bases lay outside the gene matches. The length of the CDR3 is 15 residues. The CDR3 region is CASSLGTGEVDEQYF. The DNA for the CDR3 is TGTGCCAGCAGCTTGGGGACAGGGGAAGTAGACGAGCAGTACTTC.

This clone was observed once. The rearrangement links TRBV6-5 to TRBJ1-6; no clear D gene. Germline assignment: CDR1 MNHEY and CDR2 SVGAGI. V dropped 2 bases and J dropped 4 bases, with 6 bases sitting between them. The CDR3 is made up of 14 amino acids. CDR3 coding DNA: TGTGCCAGCAGTTACCAACAGTATAATTCACCCCTCCACTTT. Protein sequence: CASSYQQYNSPLHF.

The rearrangement uses TRBV6-2 or TRBV6-3 and TRBJ1-1; no clear D. The germline CDR1 and CDR2 sequences are MNHEY and SVGEGT. Trimming left V 5 bases short and J 0 bases short, with 10 bases between. This CDR3 region has 14 residues. CDR3 amino acids: CASSSPRLNTEAFF. The DNA of the CDR3 is TGTGCCAGCAGTAGCCCGAGATTGAACACTGAAGCTTTCTTT.

This chain connects TRBV30 to TRBJ1-2; TRBD1 aligns across 9 bases. Trimming at V came to 5 bases and at J to 4 bases, leaving 8 bases not matched to a gene. Germline CDR1 and CDR2: GTSNPN and SVGIG (reference sequence). CDR3 size: 14 residues. This CDR3 is CAWVPGQGVYGYTF. In DNA, the CDR3 is TGTGCCTGGGTGCCGGGACAGGGAGTCTATGGCTACACCTTC.

The V gene is TRBV12-3 or TRBV12-4, the J gene TRBJ1-1, with D uncertain. This CDR3 has 12 amino acids. Trimming shortened V by 3 bases and J by 6 bases, and 8 bases separated the two germline ends. CDR3 DNA sequence: TGTGCCAGCAGTTTCGGGGTTTCTGAAGCTTTCTTT. Translated, it gives CASSFGVSEAFF.

J is TRBJ2-7 and V is TRBV9, with a tentative D call TRBD2 (6 bases). CDR1 is SGDLS and CDR2 is YYNGEE in the germline V gene. Trimming removed 3 bases from V and 3 bases from J, with 16 bases in between. This CDR3 has 15 amino acids. In nucleotides, the CDR3 is TGTGCCAGCAGCGGCGGTGGGACTGGGGTCTACGAGCAGTACTTC. Its protein product is CASSGGGTGVYEQYF.

This chain joins TRBV6-5 and TRBJ2-1; 8 positions agree with TRBD2. Germline CDR1 is MNHEY and CDR2 is SVGAGI. The J segment lost 5 bases and the V segment lost 6 bases, leaving 3 bases of the junction unmatched. This CDR3 contains 13 residues. Written as DNA, the CDR3 is TGTGCCAGCAGGCTTAGCGGGAACAATGAGCAGTTCTTC. It specifies CASRLSGNNEQFF.

The genes are TRBV10-1 and TRBJ1-1; maybe TRBD1 (5 bases). Per germline, CDR1 WNHNN and CDR2 SYGVQD (reference sequence). V dropped 3 bases and J dropped 1 base, with 12 bases sitting between them. The CDR3 has 15 residues. For the CDR3, the DNA is TGCGCCAGCAGTGACTTGGGGGGATCGAACACTGAAGCTTTCTTT. This codes for CASSDLGGSNTEAFF.

The chain links TRBV5-8 to TRBJ1-5, with D perhaps matching TRBD1 (6 bases). Germline CDR1 reads SGHTS; CDR2 reads YDEGEE. The length of the CDR3 is 16 residues. Trimming removed 0 bases from V and 5 bases from J, with 15 bases in between. The CDR3 loop is CASSLGRGAVYQPQHF. In nucleotides, the CDR3 is TGTGCCAGCAGCTTGGGACGGGGGGCGGTGTATCAGCCCCAGCATTTT.

This chain uses TRBV3-1 (or the pseudogene TRBV3-2) with TRBJ1-1; TRBD1 might be the D (5 bases). Trimming took 8 bases from V and 0 from J, leaving 10 bases between them. The CDR3 has 13 amino acids. CDR1 and CDR2 (germline): LGHDT, YNNKEL (reference sequence). The CDR3 DNA sequence: TGTGCCAGCGCTTTACAGGTGAACACTGAAGCTTTCTTT. This translates into CASALQVNTEAFF.

This clone came up a few times. The V call is TRBV7-9, the J call TRBJ1-1, with D maybe TRBD1 (5 bases). V shed 7 bases and J shed 4 bases, with 13 bases lying between them. The CDR3 totals 13 residues. Germline V CDR1 and CDR2: SEHNR, FQNEAQ (reference sequence). The DNA for the CDR3 is TGTGCCAGCATTCCCGGGGGGGGCACTGAAGCTTTCTTT. Residues: CASIPGGGTEAFF.

The chain joins TRBV2 to TRBJ1-5; no reliable D call. Trimming left V 7 bases short and J 9 bases short, with 13 bases between. The CDR3 loop spans 12 amino acids. Germline V gene data show CDR1 as SNHLY and CDR2 as FYNNEI. This CDR3 reads CASIGSHGPQHF. The CDR3 DNA follows: TGTGCCAGCATCGGGTCCCATGGGCCCCAGCATTTT.

The chain uses TRBV6-5 and TRBJ1-2; possible D gene TRBD1, 6 bases. The CDR3 runs 13 residues. V lost 10 bases, J lost 8 bases, and 20 bases lay in between. The germline V gene encodes CDR1 MNHEY and CDR2 SVGAGI. CDR3 in DNA: TGTGCCAACGCGGGGGGGGGCGGCAGAGGCTACACCTTC. Protein sequence: CANAGGGGRGYTF.

This chain joins TRBV4-1 and TRBJ2-3; 9 nucleotides align to TRBD2. The CDR3 loop spans 19 amino acids. Germline V CDR1 and CDR2: MGHRA, YSYEKL. Germline trimming cut 1 base from V and 5 bases from J; bases unmatched to any gene: 16. Here the CDR3 reads CASSQGVYAASGTKDTQYF. Here the CDR3 DNA reads TGCGCCAGCAGCCAAGGTGTTTACGCGGCTAGCGGGACGAAAGATACGCAGTATTTT.